This T cell receptor (beta chain) derives from a study of immune heterogeneity within non-small cell lung tumors. Broader study findings: Recurring identical dominant CDR3 beta clonotypes were observed across tumor sites within a patient, together with site-unique high-frequency clones. Individual patients had largely distinct high-frequency T-cell receptor beta clonotypes.

Trimming pared 0 bases from V and 4 bases from J, leaving 9 bases between. Germline values: CDR1 LGHDT, CDR2 YNNKEL (reference sequence). This CDR3 region has 15 residues. Per sample, 600 ng of bulk tumor genomic DNA was the template used. During surgery, each primary tumor gave multiple biopsies spaced as far apart as possible. Curative surgery was undertaken by patients, who had untreated, newly diagnosed non-small cell lung cancer. The donors had newly diagnosed non-small cell lung cancer and underwent surgery intended to cure it. Note on this clonotype: What it binds is not known.

In a multiplex PCR, 32 V and 13 J primers amplified TCR beta CDR3. TCRdb re-called the multiplex PCR reads with MiXCR, one entry per CDR3 protein. The sample lists some 10,000 distinct CDR3 sequences; 27% were seen once. V is TRBV3-1 and J is TRBJ1-4; D ambiguous. Input material: lung tumor tissue. This TCR was recovered from a middle-aged man with non-small cell lung cancer. The CDR3 is CASSQDRGYNEKLFF. DNA for the CDR3: TGTGCCAGCAGCCAAGATCGCGGGTATAATGAAAAACTGTTTTTT.